A selection of T cell receptor beta chains follows, all from one sample in a study of blood T cell repertoires in COVID-19. Sequencing was performed with immunoSEQ multiplex PCR; in TCRdb, only in-frame clones are kept and a portion is missing. Seen here are roughly 86,000 clones, 86% observed once, and the top ten hold about 5%. The sequenced sample consisted of peripheral blood. The origin of the receptors is a man in his fifties or sixties with active or convalescent COVID-19. Both conserved end residues are part of each CDR3. A D gene is named only where the DNA matches it firmly. Only some rows state a clone size, as once, few, many or a class for expanded clones.

j_call: TRBJ1-1; d_call: .; v_call: TRBV7-2; clone_size: .; cdr3_nt: TGTGCCAGCAGCTCCCGACAGGACACTGAAGCTTTCTTT; cdr3_aa: CASSSRQDTEAFF
j_call: TRBJ2-1; d_call: .; v_call: TRBV6-5; clone_size: .; cdr3_nt: TGTGCCAGCAGTTACTCGGTTAGCTCCTACAATGAGCAGTTCTTC; cdr3_aa: CASSYSVSSYNEQFF
j_call: TRBJ2-3; d_call: .; v_call: TRBV11-3; clone_size: .; cdr3_nt: TGTGCCAGCAGCTTGTTAGGAGGGAGTACTTCCACAGATACGCAGTATTTT; cdr3_aa: CASSLLGGSTSTDTQYF
j_call: TRBJ1-3; d_call: TRBD1; v_call: TRBV2; clone_size: .; cdr3_nt: TGTGCCAGCATCCCTGGGGGACAGGGGAACTCTGGAAACACCATATATTTT; cdr3_aa: CASIPGGQGNSGNTIYF
j_call: TRBJ1-2; d_call: TRBD1; v_call: TRBV27; clone_size: .; cdr3_nt: TGTGCCAGCAGGGGGACAGGGGGCAACTATGGCTACACCTTC; cdr3_aa: CASRGTGGNYGYTF
j_call: TRBJ2-3; d_call: .; v_call: TRBV12-3/TRBV12-4; clone_size: .; cdr3_nt: TGTGCCAGCAGTCCCGCAGGGATAGATACGCAGTATTTT; cdr3_aa: CASSPAGIDTQYF
j_call: TRBJ2-5; d_call: TRBD1; v_call: TRBV3-1/TRBV3-2; clone_size: .; cdr3_nt: TGTGCCAGCAGCCAAGTTGTGATAAGTAGCAGGGGGCCCCCAGAGACCCAGTACTTC; cdr3_aa: CASSQVVISSRGPPETQYF
j_call: TRBJ1-5; d_call: TRBD1; v_call: TRBV7-2; clone_size: .; cdr3_nt: TGTGCCAGCAGCGCCCGGACAGGGGCCGTGGTTGGCAATCAGCCCCAGCATTTT; cdr3_aa: CASSARTGAVVGNQPQHF
j_call: TRBJ2-2; d_call: .; v_call: TRBV4-1; clone_size: .; cdr3_nt: TGCGCCAGCAGCCTAGTTCTAGCCGGCGGGGAGCTGTTTTTT; cdr3_aa: CASSLVLAGGELFF
j_call: TRBJ1-1; d_call: TRBD1; v_call: TRBV29-1; clone_size: .; cdr3_nt: TGCAGCGTCAAAACCGAGACAGGGGCTGAAGCTTTCTTT; cdr3_aa: CSVKTETGAEAFF
j_call: TRBJ2-2; d_call: TRBD2; v_call: TRBV7-2; clone_size: .; cdr3_nt: TGTGCCAGCAGCTTAGCGACCCTAGCGGGGGCCGGGGAGCTGTTTTTT; cdr3_aa: CASSLATLAGAGELFF
j_call: TRBJ1-1; d_call: TRBD1; v_call: TRBV6-4; clone_size: once; cdr3_nt: TGTGCCAGCAGCCTTGGGACAGGGAGCACTGAAGCTTTCTTT; cdr3_aa: CASSLGTGSTEAFF
j_call: TRBJ2-7; d_call: TRBD2; v_call: TRBV5-1; clone_size: .; cdr3_nt: TGCGCCAGCAGCTTGGGCGGGGGGCCCACCTACGAGCAGTACTTC; cdr3_aa: CASSLGGGPTYEQYF
j_call: TRBJ2-5; d_call: TRBD1; v_call: TRBV3-1/TRBV3-2; clone_size: .; cdr3_nt: TGTGCCAGCAGTTCGACAGGGGGCGAGACCCAGTACTTC; cdr3_aa: CASSSTGGETQYF
j_call: TRBJ1-2; d_call: TRBD1; v_call: TRBV2; clone_size: once; cdr3_nt: TGTGCCAGCATCCTATCAGGGGGCGGGGGAGGCTACACCTTC; cdr3_aa: CASILSGGGGGYTF
j_call: TRBJ2-2; d_call: .; v_call: TRBV27; clone_size: .; cdr3_nt: TGTGCCAGCAGTTTGACAGGTGCAAACACCGGGGAGCTGTTTTTT; cdr3_aa: CASSLTGANTGELFF
j_call: TRBJ2-3; d_call: TRBD1; v_call: TRBV11-2; clone_size: .; cdr3_nt: TGTGCCAGCAGCCTGGAGGACAGGGGGATGCAGTATTTT; cdr3_aa: CASSLEDRGMQYF
j_call: TRBJ1-2; d_call: TRBD1; v_call: TRBV24-1; clone_size: .; cdr3_nt: TGTGCCACCAGTGATTTGGGACAGGACTATGGCTACACCTTC; cdr3_aa: CATSDLGQDYGYTF
j_call: TRBJ2-6; d_call: TRBD1; v_call: TRBV29-1; clone_size: .; cdr3_nt: TGCAGCGTTGTGGGACAGGGCGAGAGTGGGGCCAACGTCCTGACTTTC; cdr3_aa: CSVVGQGESGANVLTF
j_call: TRBJ1-4; d_call: TRBD1; v_call: TRBV6-6; clone_size: .; cdr3_nt: TGTGCCAGCATTCGACCGACGGGGACAGGGGGCAGGAATGAAAAACTGTTTTTT; cdr3_aa: CASIRPTGTGGRNEKLFF
j_call: TRBJ1-3; d_call: .; v_call: TRBV3-1/TRBV3-2; clone_size: few; cdr3_nt: TGTGCCAGCAGCCAAGAAGGGGGCTCTGGAAACACCATATATTTT; cdr3_aa: CASSQEGGSGNTIYF
j_call: TRBJ1-2; d_call: .; v_call: TRBV5-1; clone_size: .; cdr3_nt: TGCGCCAGCAGCCTAGACAGGATATATGGCTACACCTTC; cdr3_aa: CASSLDRIYGYTF
j_call: TRBJ1-6; d_call: TRBD1; v_call: TRBV3-1/TRBV3-2; clone_size: .; cdr3_nt: TGTGCCAGCAGGGGGACAGGGTTTTTGTCACCCCTCCACTTT; cdr3_aa: CASRGTGFLSPLHF
j_call: TRBJ1-3; d_call: .; v_call: TRBV4-3; clone_size: .; cdr3_nt: TGCGCCAGCAGTCAATCCCATCAAGGGGCAAACACCATATATTTT; cdr3_aa: CASSQSHQGANTIYF
j_call: TRBJ1-1; d_call: .; v_call: TRBV25-1; clone_size: once; cdr3_nt: TGTGCCAGCATCGGGAACACTGAAGCTTTCTTT; cdr3_aa: CASIGNTEAFF
j_call: TRBJ2-5; d_call: .; v_call: TRBV5-6; clone_size: .; cdr3_nt: TGTGCCAGCAGCTTGAAACAGGAGCAAGAGACCCAGTACTTC; cdr3_aa: CASSLKQEQETQYF
j_call: TRBJ2-7; d_call: .; v_call: TRBV6-5; clone_size: few; cdr3_nt: TGTGCCAGCAGTTACTCCCGACAGACCAGCTCCTACGAGCAGTACTTC; cdr3_aa: CASSYSRQTSSYEQYF
j_call: TRBJ2-2; d_call: .; v_call: TRBV7-9; clone_size: once; cdr3_nt: TGTGCCAGCAGCGGAACCGGGACATTAGGGGGGCTGTTTTTT; cdr3_aa: CASSGTGTLGGLFF
j_call: TRBJ2-6; d_call: TRBD1; v_call: TRBV19; clone_size: .; cdr3_nt: TGTGCCAGTAGTACGACAGGGCTGGGGGCCAACGTCCTGACTTTC; cdr3_aa: CASSTTGLGANVLTF
j_call: TRBJ2-3; d_call: .; v_call: TRBV6-5; clone_size: once; cdr3_nt: TGTGCCAGCAGTTCTCGGGGTACATTGGGTCCAGATACGCAGTATTTT; cdr3_aa: CASSSRGTLGPDTQYF
j_call: TRBJ2-7; d_call: .; v_call: TRBV30; clone_size: .; cdr3_nt: TGTGCCTGGAGTGTAACTAGATACGAGCAGTACTTC; cdr3_aa: CAWSVTRYEQYF
j_call: TRBJ2-7; d_call: TRBD2; v_call: TRBV6-4; clone_size: .; cdr3_nt: TGTGCCAGCAGTGCTACCCTTGGGGGGGTCAGCTCCTACGAGCAGTACTTC; cdr3_aa: CASSATLGGVSSYEQYF
j_call: TRBJ1-4; d_call: .; v_call: TRBV3-1/TRBV3-2; clone_size: .; cdr3_nt: TGTGCCAGCAGCCAAGATTGGACAGCCAGTAATGAAAAACTGTTTTTT; cdr3_aa: CASSQDWTASNEKLFF
j_call: TRBJ2-7; d_call: TRBD1; v_call: TRBV4-1; clone_size: .; cdr3_nt: TGCGCCAGCAGCCATGTTAGGGCCCGGGACAGGGGGCAAGGCGAGCAGTACTTC; cdr3_aa: CASSHVRARDRGQGEQYF
j_call: TRBJ1-1; d_call: .; v_call: TRBV3-1/TRBV3-2; clone_size: .; cdr3_nt: TGTGCCAGCAGCCAAAATATACCAGGGGCCACAGCTTTCTTT; cdr3_aa: CASSQNIPGATAFF
j_call: TRBJ1-6; d_call: TRBD1; v_call: TRBV5-1; clone_size: .; cdr3_nt: TGCGCCAGCAGCGTGACAGGGGAGGATTCACCCCTCCACTTT; cdr3_aa: CASSVTGEDSPLHF
j_call: TRBJ2-2; d_call: TRBD1; v_call: TRBV5-1; clone_size: .; cdr3_nt: TGCGCCAGCAGCTGGACAGGGCCCACCGGGGAGCTGTTTTTT; cdr3_aa: CASSWTGPTGELFF
j_call: TRBJ1-1; d_call: .; v_call: TRBV18; clone_size: .; cdr3_nt: TGTGCCAGCTCACCTGCGGTTTCAAACACTGAAGCTTTCTTT; cdr3_aa: CASSPAVSNTEAFF
j_call: TRBJ1-1; d_call: .; v_call: TRBV5-1; clone_size: few; cdr3_nt: TGCGCCAGCAGCTTGGCACGGGTTCGCGATGAAGCTTTCTTT; cdr3_aa: CASSLARVRDEAFF
j_call: TRBJ2-7; d_call: .; v_call: TRBV10-3; clone_size: .; cdr3_nt: TGTGCCATCAGTGAGTCGATAGGACAGTCCTACGAGCAGTACTTC; cdr3_aa: CAISESIGQSYEQYF
j_call: TRBJ2-5; d_call: .; v_call: TRBV12-3/TRBV12-4; clone_size: few; cdr3_nt: TGTGCCAGCAGTTTAACCAGTCTGGAGACCCAGTACTTC; cdr3_aa: CASSLTSLETQYF
j_call: TRBJ2-3; d_call: TRBD2; v_call: TRBV4-1; clone_size: .; cdr3_nt: TGCGCCAGCAGTTCAGCGGGGCCGGGAGATACGCAGTATTTT; cdr3_aa: CASSSAGPGDTQYF
j_call: TRBJ1-1; d_call: TRBD1; v_call: TRBV19; clone_size: few; cdr3_nt: TGTGCCAGTAGTATTACAGGGGCTAACACTGAAGCTTTCTTT; cdr3_aa: CASSITGANTEAFF
j_call: TRBJ2-2; d_call: .; v_call: TRBV10-2; clone_size: .; cdr3_nt: TGCGCCAGCAACCACCAGGGGAACAGCGGGGAGCTGTTTTTT; cdr3_aa: CASNHQGNSGELFF
j_call: TRBJ1-4; d_call: .; v_call: TRBV18; clone_size: .; cdr3_nt: TGTGCCAGCTCACCCAGGACACCGAATGAAAAACTGTTTTTT; cdr3_aa: CASSPRTPNEKLFF
j_call: TRBJ2-3; d_call: TRBD2; v_call: TRBV28; clone_size: .; cdr3_nt: TGTGCCAGCAGTGATTGGACTAGCGGGTTCCGCACAGATACGCAGTATTTT; cdr3_aa: CASSDWTSGFRTDTQYF
j_call: TRBJ2-5; d_call: TRBD1; v_call: TRBV5-1; clone_size: few; cdr3_nt: TGCGCCAGCAGCTCCAACCCTGACAGGGGACAAGAGACCCAGTACTTC; cdr3_aa: CASSSNPDRGQETQYF
j_call: TRBJ1-5; d_call: TRBD1; v_call: TRBV28; clone_size: few; cdr3_nt: TGTGCCAGCACCGTAAGGGTCGGGACAGATAGCAATCAGCCCCAGCATTTT; cdr3_aa: CASTVRVGTDSNQPQHF
j_call: TRBJ2-1; d_call: TRBD1; v_call: TRBV10-3; clone_size: .; cdr3_nt: TGTGCCATCAGTGTCGGACAGGGGAAGAATGAGCAGTTCTTC; cdr3_aa: CAISVGQGKNEQFF
j_call: TRBJ2-5; d_call: TRBD2; v_call: TRBV7-2; clone_size: .; cdr3_nt: TGTGCCAGCAGCCCCGGGGGGGGGCGGGCAGAGACCCAGTACTTC; cdr3_aa: CASSPGGGRAETQYF